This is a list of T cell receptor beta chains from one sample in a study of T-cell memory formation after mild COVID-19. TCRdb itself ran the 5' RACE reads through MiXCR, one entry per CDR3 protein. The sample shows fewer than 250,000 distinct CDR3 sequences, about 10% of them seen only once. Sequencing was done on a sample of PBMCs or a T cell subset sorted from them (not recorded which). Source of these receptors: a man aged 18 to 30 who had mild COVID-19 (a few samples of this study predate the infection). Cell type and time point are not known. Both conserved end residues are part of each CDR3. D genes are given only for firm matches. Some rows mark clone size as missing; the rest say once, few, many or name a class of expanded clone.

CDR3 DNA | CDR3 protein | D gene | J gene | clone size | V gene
TGTGCCAGCTCACCTGAAACAGGGGGCTCCTACGAGCAGTACTTC | CASSPETGGSYEQYF | TRBD1 | TRBJ2-7 | few | TRBV18
TGTGCCAGCAGTCCTTGGAGAGCGGGGGGCCTTGGATCTTTTAATGAGCAGTTCTTC | CASSPWRAGGLGSFNEQFF | TRBD2 | TRBJ2-1 | many | TRBV12-3/TRBV12-4
TGTGCCAGCACGGGGGCCGGGAACACTGAAGCTTTCTTT | CASTGAGNTEAFF | - | TRBJ1-1 | - | TRBV12-3/TRBV12-4
TGTGCCAGCAGCGTAGGGCTAGCGGGGGCCCTCTCTGGGGCCAACGTCCTGACTTTC | CASSVGLAGALSGANVLTF | TRBD2 | TRBJ2-6 | - | TRBV9
TGCAGCGTCGCCCGGGACGGACCCTACGAGCAGTACTTC | CSVARDGPYEQYF | - | TRBJ2-7 | few | TRBV29-1
TGCGCCAGCAGCGGTGACAGCTTCTACGAGCAGTACTTC | CASSGDSFYEQYF | - | TRBJ2-7 | few | TRBV5-1
TGTGCCAGCAGCTTTTACCCCCGAATCTTAGCGGGGAACACAGATACGCAGTATTTT | CASSFYPRILAGNTDTQYF | TRBD2 | TRBJ2-3 | - | TRBV28
TGTGCCAGCAGCTTGGAGTGGGAGGAAACGCAGTATTTT | CASSLEWEETQYF | - | TRBJ2-3 | few | TRBV5-5
TGTGCCAGCAGCCCTCTGGGACACGTTAGTGGCTACACCTTC | CASSPLGHVSGYTF | - | TRBJ1-2 | few | TRBV4-2
TGTGCCACCTCGGGGCAGGTCTATGACTACACCTTC | CATSGQVYDYTF | - | TRBJ1-2 | few | TRBV7-2
TGTGCCAGCAGTTTTCTTCGTAGAGACTATGGCTACACCTTC | CASSFLRRDYGYTF | - | TRBJ1-2 | - | TRBV12-3/TRBV12-4
TGTGCCAGCAGCTTGACACAGGGTGGTGAAAAACTGTTTTTT | CASSLTQGGEKLFF | - | TRBJ1-4 | few | TRBV5-5
TGTGCCAGCAGGAGACAGGGAACCACATACAATGAGCAGTTCTTC | CASRRQGTTYNEQFF | TRBD1 | TRBJ2-1 | few | TRBV6-2/TRBV6-3
TGTGCCAGCAGCACGGGACAGGGACAGACCCAGTACTTC | CASSTGQGQTQYF | TRBD1 | TRBJ2-5 | once | TRBV7-2